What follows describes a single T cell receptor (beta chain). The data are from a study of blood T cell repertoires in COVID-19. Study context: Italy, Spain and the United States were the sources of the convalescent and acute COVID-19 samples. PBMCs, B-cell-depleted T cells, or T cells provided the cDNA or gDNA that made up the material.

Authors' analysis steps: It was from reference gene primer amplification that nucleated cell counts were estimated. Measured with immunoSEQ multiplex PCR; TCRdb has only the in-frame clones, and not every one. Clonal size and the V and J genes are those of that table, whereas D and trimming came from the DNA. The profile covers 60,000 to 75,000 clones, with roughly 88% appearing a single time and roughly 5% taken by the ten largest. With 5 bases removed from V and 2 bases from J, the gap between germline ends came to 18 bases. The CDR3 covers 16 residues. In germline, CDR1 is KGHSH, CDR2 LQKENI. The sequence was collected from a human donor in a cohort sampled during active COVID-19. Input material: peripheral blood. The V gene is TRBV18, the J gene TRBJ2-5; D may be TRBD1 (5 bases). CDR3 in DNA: TGTGCCAGCTCATCTGGGTTAGGGGTTCAACAAGAGACCCAGTACTTC. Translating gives CASSSGLGVQQETQYF.